A selection of T cell receptor beta chains follows, all from one sample in a study of CD8+ T cells in alopecia areata. Generated by immunoSEQ multiplex PCR, the TCRdb table keeps only in-frame clones and is missing some. The sample consists of some 150,000 clones, about 60% of them appearing once. The specimen was CD4+ T cells sorted from blood, collected at week 0. The receptors here all came from a human donor with alopecia areata. Both conserved end residues are part of each CDR3. D genes are given only for firm matches. Clone size is given for some rows only: seen once, a few or many times, or a class if the clone is expanded.

>NA|TRBJ2-1|NA|TRBV4-1
CASSQDVHQGEQFF
TGCGCCAGCAGCCAAGATGTCCATCAGGGTGAGCAGTTCTTC
>TRBD1|TRBJ1-2|NA|TRBV7-2
CASSLRVTGGPYGYTF
TGTGCCAGCAGCTTACGGGTGACAGGGGGCCCCTATGGCTACACCTTC
>NA|TRBJ2-2|NA|TRBV15
CATSRSQERTGELFF
TGTGCCACCAGCAGGTCTCAGGAGCGGACCGGGGAGCTGTTTTTT
>NA|TRBJ1-2|NA|TRBV6-5
CASSSDSSYGYTF
TGTGCCAGCAGTTCCGACAGTAGCTATGGCTACACCTTC
>NA|TRBJ2-5|NA|TRBV11-3
CASSFTPAETQYF
TGTGCCAGCAGCTTTACCCCCGCAGAGACCCAGTACTTC
>NA|TRBJ1-4|NA|TRBV29-1
CSAGGGATNEKLFF
TGCAGCGCTGGCGGGGGGGCCACAAATGAAAAACTGTTTTTT
>TRBD1|TRBJ1-4|NA|TRBV30
CAWSVPGQGGEKLFF
TGTGCCTGGAGTGTACCGGGACAGGGCGGTGAAAAACTGTTTTTT
>NA|TRBJ2-5|NA|TRBV25-1
CASSSLLETQYF
TGTGCCAGCAGTTCTTTGCTGGAGACCCAGTACTTC
>NA|TRBJ2-5|NA|TRBV28
CASSFFQETQYF
TGTGCCAGCAGTTTCTTCCAAGAGACCCAGTACTTC
>NA|TRBJ1-2|NA|TRBV6-5
CASSYSRGWDGYTF
TGTGCCAGCAGTTACAGCAGGGGATGGGACGGCTACACCTTC
>TRBD2|TRBJ2-1|NA|TRBV7-8
CASRPSGGYNEQFF
TGTGCCAGCCGGCCTAGCGGGGGTTACAATGAGCAGTTCTTC
>NA|TRBJ1-5|NA|TRBV19
CASSMGLSNQPQHF
TGTGCCAGTAGTATGGGCTTGAGCAATCAGCCCCAGCATTTT
>NA|TRBJ2-2|few|TRBV7-2
CASSLGSVTGELFF
TGTGCCAGCAGCTTAGGAAGTGTCACCGGGGAGCTGTTTTTT
>TRBD1|TRBJ2-2|once|TRBV5-1
CASSRTGGGTGELFF
TGCGCCAGCAGCCGGACAGGGGGCGGGACCGGGGAGCTGTTTTTT
>NA|TRBJ2-2|NA|TRBV5-1
CASSEGASAGELFF
TGCGCCAGCAGCGAAGGAGCGTCCGCTGGGGAGCTGTTTTTT
>NA|TRBJ1-1|few|TRBV25-1
CASSESVTEAFF
TGTGCCAGCAGTGAATCGGTGACTGAAGCTTTCTTT
>TRBD1|TRBJ2-2|few|TRBV29-1
CSVRDRVNTGELFF
TGCAGCGTTCGGGACAGGGTGAACACCGGGGAGCTGTTTTTT
>TRBD1|TRBJ1-5|NA|TRBV10-3
CATRRQDRGLLDNQPQHF
TGTGCCACCCGCAGGCAGGACAGGGGGCTTCTGGACAATCAGCCCCAGCATTTT
>TRBD2|TRBJ2-2|NA|TRBV7-2
CASSRGGPAGTGELFF
TGTGCCAGCAGCCGCGGGGGTCCGGCGGGCACCGGGGAGCTGTTTTTT
>NA|TRBJ1-2|NA|TRBV9
CASSTSGWGKSGPNYGYTF
TGTGCCAGCAGCACCTCTGGTTGGGGCAAATCTGGGCCGAACTATGGCTACACCTTC
>NA|TRBJ2-5|NA|TRBV30
CAWGVGTQYF
NA
>NA|TRBJ1-2|few|TRBV10-3
CAISEARGPYTYTF
TGTGCCATCAGTGAAGCGAGGGGTCCGTACACGTACACCTTC
>NA|TRBJ1-2|NA|TRBV6-6
CASSYSSYGYTF
TGTGCCAGCAGTTACTCGAGCTACGGCTACACCTTC